This entry is about one T cell receptor (beta chain). This clonotype appeared many times. It lacks a known antigen. There are no base qualities to consult, and no much larger clone falls within one base. Libraries from unsorted PBMCs were made from 2 million PBMCs kept in RNAlater at -80 degrees C until RNA extraction. Multiple sclerosis patients were enrolled in a US clinical protocol evaluating disease progression by magnetic resonance imaging. Peripheral blood underwent Ficoll-Hypaque density gradient centrifugation to isolate PBMCs, which were then cryopreserved in liquid nitrogen. V loses 2 bases of germline sequence and J loses 2 bases, and the interval between the two ends is 13 bases. Via the germline V gene, CDR1 is SGHDN and CDR2 FVKESK. CDR3 length: 15 amino acids, cysteine to phenylalanine. Here the CDR3 DNA is all that survives: 45 bases in frame from base 1. This sample is part of a study of neurological immune-mediated disorders (dated by TCRdb to the late 2010s). Turning to the overall study: Among the approximately 34 multiple sclerosis patients, roughly 31 had relapsing-remitting MS and 3 had secondary progressive MS. The cohort comprised 68 subjects: some 14 HAM/TSP patients, approximately 34 multiple sclerosis patients and about 20 healthy controls. The study compared peripheral blood TCR-beta repertoires of HTLV-I-associated myelopathy (HAM/TSP) patients, multiple sclerosis patients and healthy controls using UMI-based sequencing. The 90 to 110 TCR-beta libraries covered PBMC samples along with longitudinal samples, technical triplicates, and paired sorted CD4+ and CD8+ T-cell subsets. The study at large found these results: In phylogenetic analysis, the repertoires of 18 of 34 MS patients grouped into a cluster of related CDR3 sequences, which suggests a possible signature at the repertoire level. No association of the MS cluster with clinical or MRI features was observed, and the need for larger cohorts was stated by the authors. Expanded clones from different subjects shared no identical CDR3 amino acid sequences, which suggests that TCR-beta repertoires were private in all groups. TCR clonal expansion was highest in HAM/TSP patients and lowest in MS patients, with MS patients falling below even healthy controls.

To synthesize cDNA, template-switch 5'RACE was performed with a primer carrying a 10-nucleotide random unique molecular identifier so that each TCR transcript was tagged. Every sequencing run yielded over 190 million TCR-beta sequences covering 15-18 subjects. The RNeasy kit was used to extract total RNA. TCR-beta VDJ regions were amplified with primers for the TCR constant region and the 5'RACE anchor, using the KAPA Real-time Library Amplification kit. Sample indexes and Illumina adaptors were added in a first PCR, and a second PCR then increased library yield. After Ampure bead purification, the TCR product of roughly 650 bp was size-selected on a 2% E-gel SizeSelection system. Before pooling, library quality was assessed on a Bioanalyzer, concentration was determined with Qubit, and library quantification was performed with the Kapa Library Quantification kit. Paired-end 2 x 150 bp sequencing of the libraries was performed on an Illumina HiSeq 2500. To increase sequence diversity, 25-30% phiX was spiked into each library pool. The published analysis was carried out like this. The UMI-based MiGEC pipeline processed quality-filtered reads and removed over 75% of raw TCR sequences during error correction. IMGT germline references were used for aligning VDJ genes, and each clonotype was defined as a unique CDR3 amino acid sequence together with its V-J genes. Clonal expansion, Shannon diversity and CDR3 relatedness were evaluated with VDJtools (CalcPairwiseDistances, ClusterSamples), while phylogenetic trees were built in CLCbio workbench. Expanded clones were defined as having at least 8 unique UMIs, based on coefficient-of-variation modelling across technical triplicates. The raw public data were reprocessed by TCRdb itself: fastp quality trimming at Q25, MiXCR clonotype calling, in-frame beta chains only. Here each entry gathers all rows of one CDR3 protein and keeps the most common genes and DNA. TCRdb, not the original authors, processed these V and J calls. The sample table holds some 120,000 distinct CDR3 sequences, of which 3.2% were seen once. The ten largest make up 1% to 1.5% of the sample.

Sequenced input: PBMCs. The TCR sequence derives from a woman aged 30 to 39 with multiple sclerosis. This chain is built from TRBV14 and TRBJ2-7, with the identity of the D gene unclear. The DNA is TGTGCCAGCAGCCAATTGGGAATTCCAACCTACGAGCAGTACTTC. The resulting protein is CASSQLGIPTYEQYF. The reference TRBV14 and TRBJ2-7 proteins fill in what lies around the CDR3, so the full variable domain reads EAGVTQFPSHSVIEKGQTVTLRCDPISGHDNLYWYRRVMGKEIKFLLHFVKESKQDESGMPNNRFLAERTGGTYSTLKVQPAELEDSGVYFCASSQLGIPTYEQYFGPGTRLTVT.